Listed here is a single T cell receptor (beta chain). As yet, its antigen is unknown. The source of the sample is a study of cytomegalovirus exposure and HLA in healthy donors. General observations from the study: The authors later found HLA-associated TCR beta chains more clonally expanded than equally common others. Among the CMV-associated chains, a few were confirmed in vitro as specific for CMV antigens. TCR beta sequences reportedly predicted most subjects' HLA-A and HLA-B alleles accurately.

The PCR ran on 60 Vbeta and 13 Jbeta primers. Using immunoSEQ multiplex PCR, the repertoire was profiled, and TCRdb retains in-frame clones only, with some absent. Of 160,000 or so clones in the sample, around 83% were seen once. Looked up from germline, CDR1 is SGHRS and CDR2 is YFSETQ. V was trimmed by 0 bases and J by 5 bases, leaving 14 bases between them. This CDR3 is 15 amino acids long. This sequence joins TRBV5-1 and TRBJ2-5; weak D call: TRBD1 (6 bases). This receptor was identified in a man over 45 in good health and CMV-seropositive. Sequencing was performed on PBMCs. The CDR3 nucleotides are TGCGCCAGCAGCTTGGGGGGACAACAAGGGGAGACCCAGTACTTC. Its protein product is CASSLGGQQGETQYF.